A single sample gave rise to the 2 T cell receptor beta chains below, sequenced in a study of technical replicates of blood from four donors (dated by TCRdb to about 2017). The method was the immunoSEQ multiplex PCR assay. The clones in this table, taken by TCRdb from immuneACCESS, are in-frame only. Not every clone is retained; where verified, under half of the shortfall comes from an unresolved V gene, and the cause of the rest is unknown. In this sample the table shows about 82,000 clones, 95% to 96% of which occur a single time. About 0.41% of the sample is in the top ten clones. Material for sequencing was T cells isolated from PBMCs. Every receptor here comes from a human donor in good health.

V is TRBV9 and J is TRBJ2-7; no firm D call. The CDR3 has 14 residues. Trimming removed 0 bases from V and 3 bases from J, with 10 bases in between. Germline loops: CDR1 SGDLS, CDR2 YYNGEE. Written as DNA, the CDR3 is TGTGCCAGCAGCGTAGGCTACTTGGTCTACGAGCAGTACTTC. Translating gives CASSVGYLVYEQYF.

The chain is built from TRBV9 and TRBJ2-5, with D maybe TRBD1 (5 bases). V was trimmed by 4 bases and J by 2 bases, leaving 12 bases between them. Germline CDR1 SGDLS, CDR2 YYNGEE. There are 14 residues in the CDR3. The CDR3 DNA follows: TGTGCCAGCAGCAGGGGCGGAAATCAAGAGACCCAGTACTTC. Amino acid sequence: CASSRGGNQETQYF.